Listed below are T cell receptor beta chains from one sample, sequenced in a study of blood T cell repertoires in COVID-19. Profiling relied on immunoSEQ multiplex PCR, and the TCRdb table lists in-frame clones only, not all of them. The table lists around 270,000 clones, 84% of them singletons. The sequenced material came from peripheral blood. The receptors shown here come from a woman aged 40 to 50 who had recovered from COVID-19. CDR3s include the opening cysteine and the closing phenylalanine or tryptophan. The order of the fields is J gene, D gene, clone size, V gene, CDR3 DNA, CDR3 protein. D genes are given only for firm matches. A clone size is listed for some rows: how often the clone was seen (once, few, many), or a class if it is expanded.

J: TRBJ1-2
D: NA
size: NA
V: TRBV6-4
DNA: TGTGCCAGCAGTGCCGAACAGGGCCTCTATGGCTACACCTTC
CDR3: CASSAEQGLYGYTF

J: TRBJ2-5
D: NA
size: NA
V: TRBV19
DNA: TGTGCCAGTAGTAATCGGGACAGCGGGTACCAAGAGACCCAGTACTTC
CDR3: CASSNRDSGYQETQYF

J: TRBJ1-2
D: NA
size: NA
V: TRBV19
DNA: TGTGCCAGTGGCAGACTACCCAACTATGGCTACACCTTC
CDR3: CASGRLPNYGYTF

J: TRBJ1-4
D: NA
size: NA
V: TRBV5-1
DNA: TGCGCCAGCAGCGACAGAGCAACTAATGAAAAACTGTTTTTT
CDR3: CASSDRATNEKLFF

J: TRBJ1-1
D: NA
size: NA
V: TRBV25-1
DNA: TGTGCCAGCGAATCTTCCTGGGGGGACACTGAAGCTTTCTTT
CDR3: CASESSWGDTEAFF

J: TRBJ1-1
D: TRBD1
size: NA
V: TRBV5-5
DNA: TGTGCCAGCACCTATAGGACAGGGATGGGCACTGAAGCTTTCTTT
CDR3: CASTYRTGMGTEAFF

J: TRBJ1-5
D: NA
size: NA
V: TRBV20-1
DNA: TGCAGTGCTAGTGTCAATAGCAATCAGCCCCAGCATTTT
CDR3: CSASVNSNQPQHF

J: TRBJ2-2
D: NA
size: NA
V: TRBV2
DNA: TGTGCCAGCCAGACCGCAGGGGCCGGGGAGCTGTTTTTT
CDR3: CASQTAGAGELFF

J: TRBJ2-7
D: NA
size: NA
V: TRBV5-1
DNA: TGCGCCAGCAGCTTGGCCACAGGGTCTGGCGAGCAGTACTTC
CDR3: CASSLATGSGEQYF

J: TRBJ2-5
D: TRBD1
size: NA
V: TRBV9
DNA: TGTGCCAGCAGCGTAGGTACAGGGGGAAACCAAGAGACCCAGTACTTC
CDR3: CASSVGTGGNQETQYF

J: TRBJ1-5
D: TRBD1
size: NA
V: TRBV15
DNA: TGTGCCACCAGCAGAGATCGAGGGGGCTCGAGCAATCAGCCCCAGCATTTT
CDR3: CATSRDRGGSSNQPQHF

J: TRBJ1-2
D: NA
size: NA
V: TRBV11-1
DNA: TGTGCCAGCAGCTTAGGTACAGGTATCTATGGCTACACCTTC
CDR3: CASSLGTGIYGYTF

J: TRBJ2-7
D: NA
size: NA
V: TRBV7-9
DNA: TGTGCCAGCAGCCGCGAAACAGGCTACGAGCAGTACTTC
CDR3: CASSRETGYEQYF

J: TRBJ1-5
D: TRBD1
size: NA
V: TRBV7-9
DNA: TGTGCCAGCAGCTTAGAGGGGGGGACAGGGCCCTCGGGTCAGCCCCAGCATTTT
CDR3: CASSLEGGTGPSGQPQHF

J: TRBJ1-6
D: NA
size: NA
V: TRBV2
DNA: TGTGCCAGCACCGTCGGGAATTCACCCCTCCACTTT
CDR3: CASTVGNSPLHF

J: TRBJ1-4
D: NA
size: NA
V: TRBV6-5
DNA: TGTGCCAGCGCGCGGGGTATCGGTGAAAAACTGTTTTTT
CDR3: CASARGIGEKLFF

J: TRBJ2-6
D: NA
size: NA
V: TRBV7-9
DNA: TGTGCCAGCAGCTTAGGGGCTCAGGCAGGGGCCAACGTCCTGACTTTC
CDR3: CASSLGAQAGANVLTF

J: TRBJ2-5
D: NA
size: NA
V: TRBV5-1
DNA: TGCGCCAGCAGCGGGGAGGGACACCTAGGGGAGACCCAGTACTTC
CDR3: CASSGEGHLGETQYF

J: TRBJ1-2
D: TRBD1
size: NA
V: TRBV6-1
DNA: TGTGCCAGCAGTGGTACACCGGGGACAGTTCTTAACTATGGCTACACCTTC
CDR3: CASSGTPGTVLNYGYTF

J: TRBJ2-7
D: NA
size: NA
V: TRBV28
DNA: TGTGCCAGCAGTCCTCCGGGCAGGGCTCCCTACGAGCAGTACTTC
CDR3: CASSPPGRAPYEQYF

J: TRBJ1-6
D: NA
size: NA
V: TRBV7-9
DNA: TGTGCCAGCAGCAATCACGGGATCACGGGGGGTTCACCCCTCCACTTT
CDR3: CASSNHGITGGSPLHF

J: TRBJ2-5
D: TRBD2
size: NA
V: TRBV7-3
DNA: TGTGCCAGCAGCTTAATGGGAATTGGCGGGGGGAGCCAAGAGACCCAGTACTTC
CDR3: CASSLMGIGGGSQETQYF

J: TRBJ1-5
D: NA
size: NA
V: TRBV28
DNA: TGTGCCAGCCAGGGATGGGCACCCATATCGATTTCCCAGCATTTT
CDR3: CASQGWAPISISQHF

J: TRBJ1-1
D: NA
size: NA
V: TRBV7-5
DNA: TGTGCCAGAAGCTTAGTAGGACAGCGGGCTTTCTTT
CDR3: CARSLVGQRAFF

J: TRBJ2-3
D: NA
size: NA
V: TRBV5-4
DNA: TGTGCCAGCAGCGCGGCGGCAATAGATACGCAGTATTTT
CDR3: CASSAAAIDTQYF

J: TRBJ2-7
D: TRBD2
size: NA
V: TRBV18
DNA: TGTGCCAGCTCACCACCTTCCAGCGGGGAGTACGAGCAGTACTTC
CDR3: CASSPPSSGEYEQYF

J: TRBJ2-7
D: TRBD2
size: once
V: TRBV28
DNA: TGTGCCAGCAGTTTATTCGGGACTAGCGGGGACGAGCAGTACTTC
CDR3: CASSLFGTSGDEQYF

J: TRBJ2-7
D: TRBD1
size: NA
V: TRBV28
DNA: TGTGCCAGCAGTTTATTCTGGACAGGGAAGCCTATGCTCTCCTACGAGCAGTACTTC
CDR3: CASSLFWTGKPMLSYEQYF

J: TRBJ2-5
D: NA
size: NA
V: TRBV11-3
DNA: TGTGCCAGCAGCTTAGGCGAGCTCGGGGGTCAAGAGACCCAGTACTTC
CDR3: CASSLGELGGQETQYF

J: TRBJ2-5
D: NA
size: NA
V: TRBV18
DNA: TGTGCCAGCTCACCCTCCCTAGCGGAGACCCAGTACTTC
CDR3: CASSPSLAETQYF

J: TRBJ1-6
D: NA
size: NA
V: TRBV5-3
DNA: TGTGCCAGAAGCTTGGAGCGGTCCTATAATTCACCCCTCCACTTT
CDR3: CARSLERSYNSPLHF

J: TRBJ1-1
D: NA
size: NA
V: TRBV6-5
DNA: TGTGCCAGCAGCAGGGCCGTAAGGACTGAAGCTTTCTTT
CDR3: CASSRAVRTEAFF

J: TRBJ2-7
D: NA
size: NA
V: TRBV19
DNA: TGTGCCAGTAGTATCGGTTACGAGCAGTACTTC
CDR3: CASSIGYEQYF

J: TRBJ2-2
D: TRBD2
size: once
V: TRBV9
DNA: TGTGCCAGCACCCCGAGGAGCGGGGAGAGTACCGGGGAGCTGTTTTTT
CDR3: CASTPRSGESTGELFF

J: TRBJ2-7
D: TRBD1
size: NA
V: TRBV6-1
DNA: TGTGCCAGCAGTGAAGACAGGGGTTACGAGCAGTACTTC
CDR3: CASSEDRGYEQYF

J: TRBJ1-2
D: TRBD1
size: NA
V: TRBV5-1
DNA: TGCGCCAGCAGCTTAGGTAAACAGGGGGTCATGAACTATGGCTACACCTTC
CDR3: CASSLGKQGVMNYGYTF

J: TRBJ2-7
D: TRBD2
size: NA
V: TRBV5-1
DNA: TGCGCCAGCAGCCCCCGACTAGCGGGGGCCGCCTACGAGCAGTACTTC
CDR3: CASSPRLAGAAYEQYF

J: TRBJ2-6
D: NA
size: NA
V: TRBV29-1
DNA: TGCAGCGTTCGAGGACTCTCTGGGGCCAACGTCCTGACTTTC
CDR3: CSVRGLSGANVLTF

J: TRBJ2-7
D: NA
size: NA
V: TRBV3-1/TRBV3-2
DNA: TGTGCCAGCAGCCCCAACTTCTTAGTCGAGCAGTACTTC
CDR3: CASSPNFLVEQYF

J: TRBJ1-4
D: NA
size: NA
V: TRBV6-5
DNA: TGTGCCAGCAGGCAACAGGGTCGGGAAAAACTGTTTTTT
CDR3: CASRQQGREKLFF

J: TRBJ2-7
D: TRBD2
size: NA
V: TRBV3-1/TRBV3-2
DNA: TGTGCCAGCAGCCCCACCGGCGGGGGAATCTACGAGCAGTACTTC
CDR3: CASSPTGGGIYEQYF

J: TRBJ2-7
D: NA
size: NA
V: TRBV5-1
DNA: TGCGCCAGCAGCTATGCGACAGGAACCTCCTACGAGCAGTACTTC
CDR3: CASSYATGTSYEQYF

J: TRBJ2-6
D: TRBD1
size: NA
V: TRBV11-3
DNA: TGTGCCAGCAGCCGCCGGGACAGGGGGCATGGGGCCAACGTCCTGACTTTC
CDR3: CASSRRDRGHGANVLTF

J: TRBJ2-3
D: TRBD2
size: NA
V: TRBV18
DNA: TGTGCCAGCTCACCCTCAGCGGGGGGTACAGATACGCAGTATTTT
CDR3: CASSPSAGGTDTQYF

J: TRBJ2-7
D: TRBD2
size: NA
V: TRBV5-4
DNA: TGTGCCAGCAGCCCAACGACCCTTTTAGCGGGACCGAGCTCCTACGAGCAGTACTTC
CDR3: CASSPTTLLAGPSSYEQYF

J: TRBJ1-2
D: TRBD1
size: NA
V: TRBV24-1
DNA: TGTGCCACCAGTGATGGAACCGGGACAGGGCTCGATGGCTACACCTTC
CDR3: CATSDGTGTGLDGYTF

J: TRBJ1-3
D: NA
size: few
V: TRBV15
DNA: TGTGCCACCAGCAGAGGGTCAGGGGGAAACACCATATATTTT
CDR3: CATSRGSGGNTIYF

J: TRBJ2-3
D: NA
size: NA
V: TRBV5-6
DNA: TGTGCCAGCAGCTTTCCGGGCACAGATACGCAGTATTTT
CDR3: CASSFPGTDTQYF

J: TRBJ2-3
D: NA
size: NA
V: TRBV19
DNA: TGTGCCAGTAGTACCGCTGCAGTCCTCCGAAGCACAGATACGCAGTATTTT
CDR3: CASSTAAVLRSTDTQYF

J: TRBJ2-7
D: NA
size: NA
V: TRBV28
DNA: TGTGCCAGCAGTTATTACAGGGCTCGCTACGAGCAGTACTTC
CDR3: CASSYYRARYEQYF

J: TRBJ2-2
D: NA
size: few
V: TRBV6-4
DNA: TGTGCCAGCAGTGCCCTAGACAGTACGACCGGGGAGCTGTTTTTT
CDR3: CASSALDSTTGELFF

J: TRBJ1-1
D: TRBD1
size: NA
V: TRBV30
DNA: TGTGCCTGGAGTGTCCGGGACAGGCGGACTGAAGCTTTCTTT
CDR3: CAWSVRDRRTEAFF

J: TRBJ1-3
D: NA
size: NA
V: TRBV4-1
DNA: TGCGCCAGCAGCCACCCGTTACAGGGCGGGGGAAACACCATATATTTT
CDR3: CASSHPLQGGGNTIYF